This T cell receptor beta chain was sequenced during a study of T cells in tuberculosis (dated by TCRdb to about 2018). The study in broad terms: The study combined CD1B tetramers and high-throughput TCR immunosequencing to characterize T cells specific for the mycobacterial lipid antigen glucose monomycolate (GMM).

The junction shows trimming of 4 bases on V and 7 bases on J, and the gene matches do not reach 6 bases of it. In the germline V gene, CDR1 corresponds to SGDLS and CDR2 to YYNGEE. Counted from cysteine to phenylalanine, this CDR3 has 14 amino acids. The read is trimmed to its CDR3 DNA, 42 bases read in frame from base 1. Remarks on this clone: Within one base of it there is no much larger clone, and no base qualities were kept.

PBMC were thawed, rested overnight, stained with a GMM-loaded CD1B tetramer, a Live/Dead dye and anti-CD3, and then sorted on a FACS Aria II. C32 glucose monomycolate purified from Rhodococcus equi was loaded onto CD1B tetramers. Before cryopreservation, the PBMC used for tetramer sorting had been depleted of CD14-expressing monocytes for a separate study. About 100,000 tetramer-negative cells were sorted from each donor and analyzed alongside the tetramer-positive cells. Antigen-specific T cells were sorted from a handful of healthy South African adults using GMM-loaded CD1B tetramers. Because TCR-alpha and TCR-beta chains were sequenced unpaired, no information on chain pairing was available. The immunoSEQ multiplex PCR assay was used to generate TCR libraries, with TCR-beta and/or TCR-alpha/delta assays applied to each sample. The amplified TCR libraries were sequenced using the Illumina high-throughput platform. In the source study's methods: Clustering and dimensionality reduction relied on pairwise TCRdist distances among GMM-specific receptors from T cells that were either sorted ex vivo or expanded in vitro. Sequence motifs defined by gene usage and CDR3 content were tested for enrichment in tetramer-positive versus tetramer-negative populations. TCRdb carries this immuneACCESS record with in-frame sequences only. Its versions omit some clonotypes, under half of them owing to an unresolved V gene in the studies checked, with the rest unexplained. Clonal size and the V and J genes are those of that table, whereas D and trimming came from the DNA. The sample profile shows about 59,000 clones; under 90% of them were found once. The ten biggest clones cover 9.5% to 15% of the sample.

The paper's findings and limits, for the study overall: T cells that bind the CD1B-GMM tetramer with low affinity may have been missed by the stringent sort gate.

Sequenced sample: CD1b-GMM tetramer-negative cells sorted from PBMCs. In light of the paper, this sample's cell subset or site label describes: T cells not binding CD1B-GMM tetramer, sorted from same donor. The TCR comes from an adult woman with latent tuberculosis. The chain is encoded by TRBV9 joined to TRBJ1-3, and 9 junctional nucleotides match TRBD1. The CDR3 protein: CASSPQGAGNTIYF. In nucleotide form, the sequence is TGTGCCAGCAGCCCACAGGGGGCAGGGAACACCATATATTTT.